These 11 T cell receptor beta chains were sequenced from one sample in a study of blood T cell repertoires in COVID-19. Only in-frame clones appear in the TCRdb table, and some are missing; sequencing was by immunoSEQ multiplex PCR. This sample has 80,000 to 90,000 clones, with roughly four fifths found just once. Sequenced material: peripheral blood. The receptors stem from a woman older than 75 with acute or convalescent COVID-19.

CDR3 in DNA: TGTGCCAGCAGTGAAGCTGGAACAGGGGAAGAGACCCAGTACTTC. This sequence encodes CASSEAGTGEETQYF. This chain uses TRBV6-1 with TRBJ2-5; 7 positions match TRBD1. Trimming took 0 bases from V and 3 from J; bases not matched to a gene: 4. The CDR3 has 15 amino acids. CDR1 MNHNS and CDR2 SASEGT come from the germline V gene.

The chain links TRBV24-1 to TRBJ2-2; 11 nucleotides align to TRBD2. CDR1 is KGHDR, CDR2 SFDVKD, per germline. CDR3 length equals 17 residues. Losses at the gene ends were 4 bases for V and 7 bases for J; bases not matched to a gene: 10. CDR3 protein: CATSDHSGREYNGELFF. The DNA for the CDR3 is TGTGCCACCAGTGACCATAGCGGGAGGGAGTATAACGGGGAGCTGTTTTTT.

The V and J genes are TRBV7-3 and TRBJ2-6, with 9 bases identical to TRBD1. Germline trimming cut 3 bases from V and 0 bases from J; bases unmatched to any gene: 3. Germline V CDR1 and CDR2: SGHTA, FQGTGA. CDR3 length: 17 amino acids. CDR3 in DNA: TGTGCCAGCAGCTTGGGGACAGGGTACTCTGGGGCCAACGTCCTGACTTTC. This gives the protein CASSLGTGYSGANVLTF.

The chain couples TRBV3-1 (or the pseudogene TRBV3-2) to TRBJ2-1, with TRBD2 matching over 7 bases. With V trimmed by 1 base and J by 6 bases, 3 bases remained unmatched. Germline V gene sequence: CDR1 LGHDT, CDR2 YNNKEL (reference sequence). The CDR3 is made up of 14 amino acids. This chain's CDR3 is CASSQGGSINEQFF. The CDR3 region has the DNA TGTGCCAGCAGCCAAGGCGGGAGCATCAATGAGCAGTTCTTC.

The V gene is TRBV6-2 or TRBV6-3, the J gene TRBJ2-7, with 7 bases matching TRBD1. The trim removed 2 bases at V and 3 bases at J, leaving 4 bases unmatched. CDR3 size: 14 residues. Germline-derived CDR1 and CDR2 are MNHEY and SVGEGT. The CDR3 protein is CASSYKGTDYEQYF. The CDR3 nucleotides are TGTGCCAGCAGTTACAAAGGGACAGACTACGAGCAGTACTTC.

The chain recombines TRBV18 with TRBJ2-6, with TRBD1 matching over 8 bases. Germline-derived CDR1 and CDR2 are KGHSH and LQKENI. The CDR3 spans 17 residues. J was trimmed by 3 bases and V by 0 bases; bases with no gene match: 4. The CDR3 loop is CASSPPQGAVGANVLTF. The CDR3, as DNA: TGTGCCAGCTCACCACCGCAGGGGGCGGTTGGGGCCAACGTCCTGACTTTC.

The chain links TRBV5-1 to TRBJ2-5; 7 positions agree with TRBD1. The CDR3 totals 14 residues. Germline V lookup: CDR1 SGHRS, CDR2 YFSETQ. Trimming removed 0 bases from V and 5 bases from J; junction bases left unmatched: 4. CDR3 coding DNA: TGCGCCAGCAGCTTGGGAGGGGGCGTCGAGACCCAGTACTTC. It encodes CASSLGGGVETQYF.

This rearrangement joins TRBV12-3 or TRBV12-4 to TRBJ1-1; no definite D call. Trimming removed 6 bases from V and 0 bases from J, with 8 bases in between. This CDR3 spans 13 amino acids. The CDR3 region is CASSFIMNTEAFF. The CDR3 DNA is TGTGCCAGCAGCTTTATTATGAACACTGAAGCTTTCTTT.

This chain uses TRBV11-1 with TRBJ1-3, with D possibly matching TRBD1 (5 bases). Germline assignment: CDR1 SGHAT and CDR2 FQDESV (reference sequence). V was shortened by 7 bases and J by 4 bases, with 14 bases between the two germline ends. The length of the CDR3 is 14 residues. CDR3 DNA sequence: TGTGCCAGCACCAACAAACAGGAGGGAAACACCATATATTTT. This gives the protein CASTNKQEGNTIYF. The whole variable domain, remainder taken from reference TRBV11-1 and TRBJ1-3, is EAEVAQSPRYKITEKSQAVAFWCDPISGHATLYWYRQILGQGPELLVQFQDESVVDDSQLPKDRFSAERLKGVDSTLKIQPAELGDSAMYLCASTNKQEGNTIYFGEGSWLTVV.

The chain carries TRBV28 and TRBJ2-7; 9 bases map to TRBD1. Trimming removed 10 bases from V and 5 bases from J; junction bases left unmatched: 15. The germline V gene has CDR1 MDHEN and CDR2 SYDVKM. The CDR3 runs to 15 residues. This CDR3 reads CATEGGGQGSHEQYF. The CDR3 DNA follows: TGTGCCACCGAGGGGGGTGGACAGGGGTCCCACGAGCAGTACTTC. Full variable domain (outside the CDR3, taken from reference TRBV28 and TRBJ2-7): DVKVTQSSRYLVKRTGEKVFLECVQDMDHENMFWYRQDPGLGLRLIYFSYDVKMKEKGDIPEGYSVSREKKERFSLILESASTNQTSMYLCATEGGGQGSHEQYFGPGTRLTVT.

The CDR3, as DNA: TGTGCCACCGGCTATGGCTACACCTTC. This gives the protein CATGYGYTF. The chain has TRBV19 and TRBJ1-2; D remains unclear. V was shortened by 10 bases and J by 4 bases, with 4 bases between the two germline ends. The length of the CDR3 is 9 residues. From germline, CDR1 is LNHDA and CDR2 SQIVND (reference sequence).